The sequence of this TCR beta chain was determined in a study of blood T cell repertoires in COVID-19. The CDR3 contains 17 residues. V shed 4 bases and J shed 4 bases, with 23 bases lying between them. Germline values: CDR1 SEHNR, CDR2 FQNEAQ (reference sequence). This study enrolled people aged roughly 18 to 90 from roughly 22 US geographic areas. Participants were placed into cohorts based on the clinical history they reported. Sequencing used immunoSEQ multiplex PCR; TCRdb keeps in-frame clones, though not all of them. The repertoire includes over 250,000 clones, approximately 78% of them detected once, and 5% sits in the top ten. This clone was observed a few times.

This TCR was sampled from a middle-aged man who had been exposed to COVID-19. The sequencing sample was made of PBMCs or T cells enriched from blood (not recorded which). The rearrangement uses TRBV7-9 and TRBJ2-7; no definite D call. CDR3 sequence (DNA): TGTGCCAGCAGCTCTACGACCCACGAGAAATTCAGGTACGAGCAGTACTTC. Residues: CASSSTTHEKFRYEQYF. Looking up the rest from reference TRBV7-9 and TRBJ2-7 gives the full variable domain: DTGVSQNPRHKITKRGQNVTFRCDPISEHNRLYWYRQTLGQGPEFLTYFQNEAQLEKSRLLSDRFSAERPKGSFSTLEIQRTEQGDSAMYLCASSSTTHEKFRYEQYFGPGTRLTVT.